This is a list of T cell receptor beta chains from one sample in a study of OX40 agonist ivuxolimab in advanced cancers. TCRdb's copy holds only in-frame clones and misses some; the assay was immunoSEQ multiplex PCR. The table records tens of thousands of clones, over 85% of them present only once. The sequencing here drew on CD4+ or CD8+ T cells sorted from blood, taken in a trial of the OX40 agonist ivuxolimab. Source of these receptors: an adult with an advanced solid tumor such as melanoma, head and neck, liver or kidney cancer. Both conserved end residues are part of each CDR3. The D gene is left open where the match is weak. Clone size is not always given. Where it is, it says once, few, many or a class for expanded clones.

clone size	D gene	J gene	V gene	CDR3 DNA	CDR3 protein
NA	NA	TRBJ2-2	TRBV19	TGTGCCAGTAGAGGACAGGGAGGGAGCACCGGGGAGCTGTTTTTT	CASRGQGGSTGELFF
NA	NA	TRBJ2-7	TRBV29-1	TGCAGCATACTGGGTGGTGTCACGACCTACGAGCAGTACTTC	CSILGGVTTYEQYF
once	NA	TRBJ1-6	TRBV5-1	TGCGCCAGCAGCTTGGAGGACTCGTGGTCACCCCTCCACTTT	CASSLEDSWSPLHF
few	TRBD2	TRBJ2-1	TRBV6-1	TGTGCCAGCAATGATGGGACTAGCGGGGCGTACAATGAGCAGTTCTTC	CASNDGTSGAYNEQFF
NA	NA	TRBJ2-3	TRBV5-1	TGCGCCAGCAGCGCCCAGTCTAGCACAGATACGCAGTATTTT	CASSAQSSTDTQYF
once	NA	TRBJ1-1	TRBV19	TGTGCCAGTAGTACCCCCACGGGCACCTTGAACACTGAAGCTTTCTTT	CASSTPTGTLNTEAFF
NA	NA	TRBJ2-7	TRBV10-2	TGCGCCAGCAACGTGGGGTGGCGTGGGGGCGGTTACGAGCAGTACTTC	CASNVGWRGGGYEQYF
NA	NA	TRBJ2-2	TRBV5-4	TGTGCCAGCAGCTTGGGGCTGAACACCGGGGAGCTGTTTTTT	CASSLGLNTGELFF
NA	NA	TRBJ2-1	TRBV7-2	TGTGCCAGCAGCTTGGGCTGGGGCTCCTACAATGAGCAGTTCTTC	CASSLGWGSYNEQFF
NA	TRBD1	TRBJ2-5	TRBV19	TGTGCCAGTAGTACGGACACAGGGGGAGAGACCCAGTACTTC	CASSTDTGGETQYF
NA	NA	TRBJ2-1	TRBV9	TGTGCCAGCAGCGTAGGGGGAGACTACAATGAGCAGTTCTTC	CASSVGGDYNEQFF
NA	NA	TRBJ1-5	TRBV29-1	TGCAGCGTTGGGGCGGGGGATCAGCCCCAGCATTTT	CSVGAGDQPQHF
NA	NA	TRBJ1-2	TRBV7-3	TGTGCCAGCAGCTCCCAGCCCGGGTATGGCTACACCTTC	CASSSQPGYGYTF
NA	NA	TRBJ2-7	TRBV6-1	TGTGCCAGCAGTGCCACATACGAGCAGTACTTC	CASSATYEQYF
NA	TRBD2	TRBJ2-3	TRBV15	TGTGCCACGAGCCCAGGGACTAGCGGGGCCCTTAGCACAGATACGCAGTATTTT	CATSPGTSGALSTDTQYF
NA	TRBD2	TRBJ2-1	TRBV5-1	TGCGCCAGCAGCTTGGGGCTAGCGGGGGGGCCGATGTTCGGGGAGGAGCAGTTCTTC	CASSLGLAGGPMFGEEQFF
few	NA	TRBJ1-1	TRBV9	TGTGCCAGCAGCGGAGGGGTGAACACTGAAGCTTTCTTT	CASSGGVNTEAFF
NA	TRBD1	TRBJ1-2	TRBV18	TGTGCCAGCTCACCACCGAACAGGGGACCCTATGGCTACACCTTC	CASSPPNRGPYGYTF
NA	TRBD1	TRBJ2-1	TRBV7-2	TGTGCCAGCAGCAAAGGCCGGGACAGGGTAAATGAGCAGTTCTTC	CASSKGRDRVNEQFF
NA	TRBD2	TRBJ2-2	TRBV18	TGTGCCAGCTCACCGAGTAGCGGGAGTATCTCCGGGGAGCTGTTTTTT	CASSPSSGSISGELFF
NA	NA	TRBJ1-5	TRBV28	TGTGCCAGCAGTTTTACAGGAAATAGCAATCAGCCCCAGCATTTT	CASSFTGNSNQPQHF
NA	NA	TRBJ1-2	TRBV27	TGTGCCAGCAGTTTTCGGGGCGTGCGGGGCTACACCTTC	CASSFRGVRGYTF
NA	NA	TRBJ2-1	TRBV4-3	TGCGCCAGCAGCCAAGATTTACAGGGTACCTACAATGAGCAGTTCTTC	CASSQDLQGTYNEQFF
NA	TRBD1	TRBJ1-2	TRBV29-1	TGCAGCGTTGAGGGCCCCGCCCGGACAGGGGGGTACTATGGCTACACCTTC	CSVEGPARTGGYYGYTF
NA	NA	TRBJ1-4	TRBV7-9	TGTGCCAGCAGACCCACAGGCCCGGGTAATGAAAAACTGTTTTTT	CASRPTGPGNEKLFF
NA	NA	TRBJ2-4	TRBV19	TGTGCCAGTAGTATAGTTAGCGGCACATTGATAGCCAAAAACATTCAGTACTTC	CASSIVSGTLIAKNIQYF
NA	NA	TRBJ1-5	TRBV10-3	TGTGCCATCAGTGAAACAGGAAATCAGCCCCAGCATTTT	CAISETGNQPQHF
NA	NA	TRBJ2-7	TRBV6-6	TGTGCCAGCAGTTACGGTCGATACGAGCAGTACTTC	CASSYGRYEQYF
NA	TRBD2	TRBJ2-7	TRBV6-8	TGTGCCAGCACCTGGACTAGGCCGGGCTACGAGCAGTACTTC	CASTWTRPGYEQYF
NA	NA	TRBJ1-3	TRBV5-1	TGCGCCAGCAGCTTGGAAGGACGGGGAAACACCATATATTTT	CASSLEGRGNTIYF
NA	NA	TRBJ1-1	TRBV11-1	TGTGCCAGCAGCTTAAATGGCCAGGGGAGCGCTGAAGCTTTCTTT	CASSLNGQGSAEAFF
NA	TRBD1	TRBJ1-1	TRBV10-3	TGTGCCATCAGCCCCGGGACAGCGAACACTGAAGCTTTCTTT	CAISPGTANTEAFF
NA	TRBD2	TRBJ2-1	TRBV6-1	TGTGCCAGCAGTGAAGCGCTGCTAGCGGGCGTCAATGAGCAGTTCTTC	CASSEALLAGVNEQFF
once	NA	TRBJ1-1	TRBV6-5	TGTGCCAGCAGTTATTCAGGGCTCACTGAAGCTTTCTTT	CASSYSGLTEAFF
NA	NA	TRBJ1-1	TRBV11-2	TGTGCCAGCAGCTTTACGACAGGGAACACTGAAGCTTTCTTT	CASSFTTGNTEAFF
NA	NA	TRBJ2-7	TRBV5-5	TGTGCCAGCAGCTTCAGTGGGGAAGATAGCGAGCAGTACTTC	CASSFSGEDSEQYF
NA	NA	TRBJ1-1	TRBV30	TGTGCCTGGAGTGTAAAAGGGGACACTGAAGCTTTCTTT	CAWSVKGDTEAFF
NA	TRBD2	TRBJ2-2	TRBV9	TGTGCCAGCAGCGTAGGCGGGGGGGCAGGCACCGGGGAGCTGTTTTTT	CASSVGGGAGTGELFF
NA	NA	TRBJ2-7	TRBV28	TGTGCCAGCAGTTTGCGGGATAGGTTCTACGAGCAGTACTTC	CASSLRDRFYEQYF
NA	NA	TRBJ2-2	TRBV14	TGTGCCAGCAGCCAATACGGGACATCCACCGGGGAGCTGTTTTTT	CASSQYGTSTGELFF
NA	TRBD2	TRBJ2-7	TRBV9	TGTGCCAGCAGCGTAGCCGGTGGGCGGGGGAGCTCCTACGAGCAGTACTTC	CASSVAGGRGSSYEQYF
NA	NA	TRBJ1-4	TRBV30	TGTGCCTGGAGCGGGACGGTCGAAAAACTGTTTTTT	CAWSGTVEKLFF
NA	TRBD1	TRBJ1-2	TRBV27	TGTGCCGTAAGGAGACAGGGAGCCTATGGCTACACCTTC	CAVRRQGAYGYTF
once	TRBD1	TRBJ1-5	TRBV6-5	TGTGCCAGCAAACCGTCAGGACAGGGGGAACAGCCCCAGCATTTT	CASKPSGQGEQPQHF
NA	NA	TRBJ1-5	TRBV28	TGTGCCAGCATTCAAATGGGGCAGCCCCAGCATTTT	CASIQMGQPQHF
NA	NA	TRBJ1-2	TRBV7-2	TGTGCCAGCAGCTCGCCAACCACCGGGACGCATGGCTACACCTTC	CASSSPTTGTHGYTF
NA	NA	TRBJ2-6	TRBV19	TGTGCCAGTAGTGTCGGGGGCTTTGGGGCCAACGTCCTGACTTTC	CASSVGGFGANVLTF
NA	NA	TRBJ2-1	TRBV2	TGTGCCAGCAGTGACTACAACAATGAGCAGTTCTTC	CASSDYNNEQFF
NA	TRBD1	TRBJ2-2	TRBV28	TGTGCCAGCAGGAGACAGGGGGCTGGGACCGGGGAGCTGTTTTTT	CASRRQGAGTGELFF
NA	NA	TRBJ1-2	TRBV6-6	TGTGCCAGCTCAAACCGTCCCCTAGGGGCCAACTATGGCTACACCTTC	CASSNRPLGANYGYTF
NA	NA	TRBJ1-1	TRBV5-1	TGCGCCAGCAGCTTGGGGTTCGGGAACACTGAAGCTTTCTTT	CASSLGFGNTEAFF
NA	NA	TRBJ2-3	TRBV5-8	TGTGCCAGCAGCTTGTTACTAGACACAGATACGCAGTATTTT	CASSLLLDTDTQYF
NA	NA	TRBJ2-7	TRBV7-8	TGTGCCAGCAGTCAATCAGGGGTTGGGAACGAGCAGTACTTC	CASSQSGVGNEQYF
NA	TRBD2	TRBJ2-2	TRBV19	TGTGCCAGTAGTGAGCGGGAGATAACCGGGGAGCTGTTTTTT	CASSEREITGELFF
few	NA	TRBJ2-7	TRBV5-1	TGCGCCAGCAGCTTGGACAGGTCCCACTACGAGCAGTACTTC	CASSLDRSHYEQYF
NA	NA	TRBJ1-6	TRBV2	TGTGCCAGCAGTGGGACGGGGGGCGCGGGTAATTCACCCCTCCACTTT	CASSGTGGAGNSPLHF
NA	NA	TRBJ2-2	TRBV4-2	TGTGGCCCGGGGACCCCCGAGCGGACCGGGGAGCTGTTTTTT	CGPGTPERTGELFF